This T cell receptor (beta chain) was profiled in a study of cytomegalovirus exposure and HLA in healthy donors. The CDR3 extends over 15 amino acids. V was cut by 1 base and J by 0 bases, with 7 bases left in between. Germline V gives CDR1 LNHDA, CDR2 SQIVND (reference sequence). Study-wide findings and caveats: On later analysis, the bulk of CMV-associated TCR beta chains appeared to be HLA-restricted. Reported results showed that the classifier diagnosed cytomegalovirus status with high specificity and sensitivity. Most TCR sequences showed up rarely, but some public TCRs showed up in many donors.

For this clone: Its antigen is not identified.

Use of 60 Vbeta and 13 Jbeta primers characterized the PCR. Sequenced by immunoSEQ multiplex PCR; TCRdb stores in-frame clones only, minus some. The repertoire holds 200,000 or so clones, with 75% to 85% as singletons. Sequencing was performed on PBMCs. V and J are TRBV19 and TRBJ1-5; D call uncertain. The sequence was collected from a woman between 18 and 30 years old in good health and CMV-seropositive. The CDR3 DNA follows: TGTGCCAGTAGTATAGCCATCAATAGCAATCAGCCCCAGCATTTT. Translation gives CASSIAINSNQPQHF.